One and the same sample provided the 10 T cell receptor beta chains below, sequenced in a study of control samples from healthy donors and cancer patients (dated by TCRdb to the early 2020s). Receptor amplification or capture employed the immunoSEQ multiplex PCR assay. Not all clones reach the TCRdb copy of this immuneACCESS table, which keeps in-frame sequences only. Checked studies attribute under half of the gap to unresolved V genes and leave the rest unexplained. In all, the sample holds 55,000 to 90,000 clones, and 75% to 90% of those were seen once. The top ten clonotypes cover 25% to 35% of the sample. Material: blood. These receptors were collected from a man aged 45-60 years in good health.

This clone showed up just a few times. V is TRBV30 and J is TRBJ1-5, with TRBD1 as a possible D gene (5 bases). This CDR3 contains 14 residues. Germline CDR1 is GTSNPN and CDR2 is SVGIG (reference sequence). V dropped 5 bases and J dropped 1 base, with 12 bases sitting between them. The CDR3 nucleotides are TGTGCCTGGCAGGGAGGGCAAAGCAATCAGCCCCAGCATTTT. This codes for CAWQGGQSNQPQHF. Using reference TRBV30 and TRBJ1-5 for the parts outside the CDR3, the full variable domain is SQTIHQWPATLVQPVGSPLSLECTVEGTSNPNLYWYRQAAGRGLQLLFYSVGIGQISSEVPQNLSASRPQDRQFILSSKKLLLSDSGFYLCAWQGGQSNQPQHFGDGTRLSIL.

The J gene is TRBJ1-2, the V gene TRBV19; D unresolved. V was clipped by 9 bases and J by 3 bases, with 17 bases between them. Germline V gene lookup returns CDR1 LNHDA and CDR2 SQIVND (reference sequence). The CDR3 totals 14 residues. In nucleotides, the CDR3 is TGTGCCAGCCTTTTAAACAGAATGGACTATGGCTACACCTTC. Residues: CASLLNRMDYGYTF.

This chain connects TRBV3-1 (or the pseudogene TRBV3-2) to TRBJ2-1; 7 nucleotides align to TRBD1. With V trimmed by 1 base and J by 2 bases, 5 bases remained unmatched. Germline CDR1 and CDR2: LGHDT and YNNKEL (reference sequence). This CDR3 spans 16 amino acids. The CDR3, as DNA: TGTGCCAGCAGCCAAGTAGGGACAGCAACCTACAATGAGCAGTTCTTC. Translation gives CASSQVGTATYNEQFF.

The J gene is TRBJ2-5, the V gene TRBV5-4; 12 nucleotides agree with TRBD2. The CDR3 is made up of 16 amino acids. With 5 bases clipped from V and 2 bases from J, the junction kept 7 bases outside the gene matches. CDR1 SGHNT and CDR2 YYREEE come from the germline V gene (reference sequence). The CDR3 reads CASRNPGLAGQETQYF. The CDR3 region has the DNA TGTGCCAGCAGAAATCCGGGACTAGCGGGTCAAGAGACCCAGTACTTC.

The chain is built from TRBV10-3 and TRBJ2-5; D remains ambiguous. Per the germline V gene, CDR1 is ENHRY and CDR2 is SYGVKD. This CDR3 has 13 amino acids. V lost 10 bases to trimming and J lost 4 bases, with 16 bases between them. CDR3 region: CASQISETETQYF. The CDR3 DNA follows: TGTGCCAGCCAAATCTCGGAGACAGAGACCCAGTACTTC.

The V gene is TRBV7-2, the J gene TRBJ1-1; 9 positions match TRBD1. Germline V gene sequence: CDR1 SGHTA, CDR2 FQGNSA. The CDR3 sequence is 15 residues long. The J segment lost 4 bases and the V segment lost 1 base, leaving 4 bases of the junction unmatched. The CDR3 sequence is CASSLVQGAGTEAFF. CDR3 coding DNA: TGTGCCAGCAGCTTAGTACAGGGGGCTGGCACTGAAGCTTTCTTT. Filled out from reference TRBV7-2 and TRBJ1-1, the complete variable domain reads GAGVSQSPSNKVTEKGKDVELRCDPISGHTALYWYRQSLGQGLEFLIYFQGNSAPDKSGLPSDRFSAERTGGSVSTLTIQRTQQEDSAVYLCASSLVQGAGTEAFFGQGTRLTVV.

V is TRBV3-1 (or the pseudogene TRBV3-2) and J is TRBJ1-4; no clear D. Germline V gene sequence: CDR1 LGHDT, CDR2 YNNKEL (reference sequence). The germline V and J ends were trimmed by 5 bases and 0 bases, with 13 bases remaining between them. This CDR3 is 16 amino acids long. The CDR3 coding sequence is TGTGCCAGCAGCGAAGGGAAGGGTGCAACTAATGAAAAACTGTTTTTT. Its protein product is CASSEGKGATNEKLFF.

V gene TRBV20-1 combines with J gene TRBJ2-2, with D perhaps TRBD1 (7 bases). The CDR3 consists of 20 residues. Germline V lookup: CDR1 DFQATT, CDR2 SNEGSKA (reference sequence). The V gene lost 3 bases and the J gene lost 3 bases, with 29 bases spanning the gap. The DNA for the CDR3 is TGCAGTGCTAGTTTGGACGTTGGAGGGATGCAGGGGGATTACACCGGGGAGCTGTTTTTT. As protein: CSASLDVGGMQGDYTGELFF.

CDR3 nucleotides: TGCGCCAGCAGCCATGGGACAGGGGAGTACAATGAGCAGTTCTTC. Residues: CASSHGTGEYNEQFF. The chain couples TRBV4-3 to TRBJ2-1, with 10 positions matching TRBD1. Germline-derived CDR1 and CDR2 are LGHNA and YSLEER. The V and J ends lost 3 bases and 4 bases, in that order; junction bases with no gene match: 3. The CDR3 is made up of 15 amino acids.

The chain uses TRBV10-3 and TRBJ1-6, with TRBD1 as a possible D gene (6 bases). V was cut by 2 bases and J by 6 bases, with 8 bases left in between. The CDR3 extends over 14 amino acids. Germline V gene lookup returns CDR1 ENHRY and CDR2 SYGVKD. The CDR3 loop is CAISEGGVNSPLHF. CDR3 nucleotides: TGTGCCATCAGTGAGGGGGGCGTTAATTCACCCCTCCACTTT.